The clone carrying this T cell receptor (beta chain) was detected ten times or more. Antigen: not known. Researchers made TCR cDNA using 5'RACE template switching, and this step added a universal primer site and UMIs. A single record per CDR3 protein comes from TCRdb applying MiXCR to the 5' RACE reads. The sample has some 30,000 distinct CDR3 sequences; 3.5% to 5% are singletons. The CDR3 length is 14 residues. With V trimmed by 3 bases and J by 6 bases, 2 bases remained unmatched. Germline assignment: CDR1 SGDLS and CDR2 YYNGEE. These data are taken from a study of T cells after yellow fever vaccination. At the level of the study: Some fractions had low cell numbers, and these were prepared with SMART-Seq v4 Ultra Low Input.

General study results and limits: Bulk-population clonotypes that are abundant could appear as contaminants in FACS-sorted repertoires.

The source is a man aged 25-45 years who received the YFV17D yellow fever vaccine. The J gene is TRBJ2-1, the V gene TRBV9; 11 bases are a match to TRBD2. The source was CD8+ T cells sorted from PBMCs, collected 5 days after the yellow fever booster vaccination. The CDR3 here is CASSEGLAVNEQFF. The CDR3 bases are TGTGCCAGCAGCGAGGGACTAGCGGTCAATGAGCAGTTCTTC.